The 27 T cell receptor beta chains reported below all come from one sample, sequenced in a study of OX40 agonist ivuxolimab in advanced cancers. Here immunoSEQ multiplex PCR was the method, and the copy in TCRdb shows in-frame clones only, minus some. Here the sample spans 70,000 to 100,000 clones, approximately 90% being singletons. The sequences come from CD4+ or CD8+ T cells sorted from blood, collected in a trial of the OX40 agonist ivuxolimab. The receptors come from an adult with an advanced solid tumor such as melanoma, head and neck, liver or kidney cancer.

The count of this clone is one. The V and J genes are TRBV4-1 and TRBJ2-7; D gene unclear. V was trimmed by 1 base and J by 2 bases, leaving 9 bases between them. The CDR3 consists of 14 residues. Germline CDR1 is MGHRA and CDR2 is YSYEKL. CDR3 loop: CASSQVTQTYEQYF. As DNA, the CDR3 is TGCGCCAGCAGCCAAGTGACACAGACCTACGAGCAGTACTTC.

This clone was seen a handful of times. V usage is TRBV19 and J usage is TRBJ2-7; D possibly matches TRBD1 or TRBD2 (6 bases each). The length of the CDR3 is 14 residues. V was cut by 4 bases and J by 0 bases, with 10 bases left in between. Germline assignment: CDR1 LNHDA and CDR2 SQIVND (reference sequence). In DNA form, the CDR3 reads TGTGCCAGTAGTAAGGGGGGAACCTCCTACGAGCAGTACTTC. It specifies CASSKGGTSYEQYF. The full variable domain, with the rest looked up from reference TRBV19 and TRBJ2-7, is DGGITQSPKYLFRKEGQNVTLSCEQNLNHDAMYWYRQDPGQGLRLIYYSQIVNDFQKGDIAEGYSVSREKKESFPLTVTSAQKNPTAFYLCASSKGGTSYEQYFGPGTRLTVT.

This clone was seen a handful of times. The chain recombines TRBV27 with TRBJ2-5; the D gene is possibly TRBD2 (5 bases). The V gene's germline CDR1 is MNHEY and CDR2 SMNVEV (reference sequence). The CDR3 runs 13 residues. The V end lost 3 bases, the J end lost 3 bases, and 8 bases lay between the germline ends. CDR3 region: CASSFGLEETQYF. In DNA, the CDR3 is TGTGCCAGCAGTTTCGGACTCGAAGAGACCCAGTACTTC.

The CDR3 DNA reads TGCGCCAGCATCCGGCGGGAGGGTTACAATGAGCAGTTCTTC. Encoded protein: CASIRREGYNEQFF. The chain combines TRBV10-2 with TRBJ2-1, with 9 bases identical to TRBD2. This CDR3 has 14 amino acids. CDR1 and CDR2 (germline): WSHSY, SAAADI. The J segment lost 4 bases and the V segment lost 7 bases, leaving 5 bases of the junction unmatched.

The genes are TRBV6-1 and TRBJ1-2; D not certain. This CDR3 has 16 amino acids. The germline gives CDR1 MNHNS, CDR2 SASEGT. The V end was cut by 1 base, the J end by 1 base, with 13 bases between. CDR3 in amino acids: CASSEDPGIFNYGYTF. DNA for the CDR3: TGTGCCAGCAGTGAAGATCCCGGGATCTTTAACTATGGCTACACCTTC.

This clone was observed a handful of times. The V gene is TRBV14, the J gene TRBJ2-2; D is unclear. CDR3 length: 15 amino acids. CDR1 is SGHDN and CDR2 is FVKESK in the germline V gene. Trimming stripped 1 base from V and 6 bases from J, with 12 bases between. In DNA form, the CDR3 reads TGTGCCAGCAGCCAAGTTGTTGGAGTGGCCGGGGAGCTGTTTTTT. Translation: CASSQVVGVAGELFF.

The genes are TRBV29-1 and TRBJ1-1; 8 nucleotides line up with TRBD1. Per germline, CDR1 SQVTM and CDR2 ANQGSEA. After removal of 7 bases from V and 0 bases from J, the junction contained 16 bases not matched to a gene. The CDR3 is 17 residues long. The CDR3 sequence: CSAGGQIGPFMNTEAFF. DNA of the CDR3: TGCAGCGCAGGGGGCCAGATTGGACCTTTTATGAACACTGAAGCTTTCTTT. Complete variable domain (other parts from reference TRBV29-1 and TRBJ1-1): SAVISQKPSRDICQRGTSLTIQCQVDSQVTMMFWYRQQPGQSLTLIATANQGSEATYESGFVIDKFPISRPNLTFSTLTVSNMSPEDSSIYLCSAGGQIGPFMNTEAFFGQGTRLTVV.

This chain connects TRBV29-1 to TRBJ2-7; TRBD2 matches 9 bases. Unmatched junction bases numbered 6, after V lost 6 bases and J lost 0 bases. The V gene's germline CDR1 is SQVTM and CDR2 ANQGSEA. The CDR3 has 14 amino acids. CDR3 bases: TGCAGCGTAAAAGGACTAGCGAGCTCCTACGAGCAGTACTTC. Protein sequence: CSVKGLASSYEQYF.

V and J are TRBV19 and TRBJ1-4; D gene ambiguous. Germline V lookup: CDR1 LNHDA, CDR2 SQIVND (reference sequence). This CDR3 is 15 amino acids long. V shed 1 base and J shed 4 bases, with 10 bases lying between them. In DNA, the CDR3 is TGTGCCAGTAGTATAGCCAACAGAGTTAATGAAAAACTGTTTTTT. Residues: CASSIANRVNEKLFF.

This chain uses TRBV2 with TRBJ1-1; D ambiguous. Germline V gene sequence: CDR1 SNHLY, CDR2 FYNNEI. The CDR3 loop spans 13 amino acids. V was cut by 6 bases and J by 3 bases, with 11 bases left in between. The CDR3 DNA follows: TGTGCCAGCAGCCGGACGGATCACACTGAAGCTTTCTTT. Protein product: CASSRTDHTEAFF.

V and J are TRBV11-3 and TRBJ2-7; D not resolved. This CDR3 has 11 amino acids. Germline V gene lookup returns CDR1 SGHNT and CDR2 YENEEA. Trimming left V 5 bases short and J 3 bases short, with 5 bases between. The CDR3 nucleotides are TGTGCCAGCAGCCTTTACTACGAGCAGTACTTC. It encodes CASSLYYEQYF.

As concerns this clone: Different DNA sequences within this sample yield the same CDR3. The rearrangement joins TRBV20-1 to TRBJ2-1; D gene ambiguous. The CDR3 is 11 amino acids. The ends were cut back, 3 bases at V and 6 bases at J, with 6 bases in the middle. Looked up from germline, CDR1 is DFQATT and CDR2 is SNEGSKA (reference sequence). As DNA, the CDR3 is TGCAGTGCTAGTGGTCGCAATGAGCAGTTCTTC. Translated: CSASGRNEQFF.

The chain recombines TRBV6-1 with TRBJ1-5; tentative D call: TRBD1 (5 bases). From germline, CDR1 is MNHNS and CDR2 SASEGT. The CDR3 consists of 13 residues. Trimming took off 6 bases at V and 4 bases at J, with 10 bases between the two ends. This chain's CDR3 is CASRETVNQPQHF. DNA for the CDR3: TGTGCCAGCAGAGAGACAGTTAATCAGCCCCAGCATTTT.

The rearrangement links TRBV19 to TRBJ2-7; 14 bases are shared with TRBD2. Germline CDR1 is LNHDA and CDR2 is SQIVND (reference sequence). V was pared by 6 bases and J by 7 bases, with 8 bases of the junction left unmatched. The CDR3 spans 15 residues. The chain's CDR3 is CASSPGLAGAGEQYF. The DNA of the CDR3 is TGTGCCAGTAGCCCGGGACTAGCGGGAGCAGGAGAGCAGTACTTC.

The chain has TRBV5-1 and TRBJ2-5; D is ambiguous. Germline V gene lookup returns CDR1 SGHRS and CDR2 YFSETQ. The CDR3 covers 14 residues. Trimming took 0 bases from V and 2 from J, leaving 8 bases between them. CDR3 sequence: CASSLDAGQETQYF. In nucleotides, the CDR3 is TGCGCCAGCAGCTTGGATGCCGGGCAAGAGACCCAGTACTTC.

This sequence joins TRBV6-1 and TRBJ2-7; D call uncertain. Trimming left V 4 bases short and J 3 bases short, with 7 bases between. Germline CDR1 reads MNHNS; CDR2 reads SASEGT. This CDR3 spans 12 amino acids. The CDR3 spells CASSGQGYEQYF. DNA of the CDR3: TGTGCCAGCAGTGGTCAAGGCTACGAGCAGTACTTC.

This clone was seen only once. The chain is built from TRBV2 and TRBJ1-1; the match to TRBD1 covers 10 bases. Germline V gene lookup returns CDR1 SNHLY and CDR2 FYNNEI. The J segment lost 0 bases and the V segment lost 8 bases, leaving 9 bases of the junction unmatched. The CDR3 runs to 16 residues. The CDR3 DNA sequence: TGTGCCAGCGGATGGACAGGGGGAAACTTGAACACTGAAGCTTTCTTT. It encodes CASGWTGGNLNTEAFF.

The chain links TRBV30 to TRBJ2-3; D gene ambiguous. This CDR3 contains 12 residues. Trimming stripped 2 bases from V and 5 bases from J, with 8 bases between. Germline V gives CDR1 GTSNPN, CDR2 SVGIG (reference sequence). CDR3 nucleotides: TGTGCCTGGAGTACAACCGGAGATACGCAGTATTTT. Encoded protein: CAWSTTGDTQYF.

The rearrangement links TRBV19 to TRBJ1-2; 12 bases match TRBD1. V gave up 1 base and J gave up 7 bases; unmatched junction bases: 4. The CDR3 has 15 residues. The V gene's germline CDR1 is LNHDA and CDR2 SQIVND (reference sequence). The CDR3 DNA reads TGTGCCAGTAGTATAGCGGGGACAGGGGGCAGTGGCTACACCTTC. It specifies CASSIAGTGGSGYTF.

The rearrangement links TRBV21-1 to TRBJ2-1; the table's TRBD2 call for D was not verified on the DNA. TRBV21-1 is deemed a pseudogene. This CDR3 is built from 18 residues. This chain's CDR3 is CASSRLAGGFSSYNEQFF. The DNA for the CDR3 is TGTGCCAGCAGCCGACTAGCGGGAGGTTTTAGCTCCTACAATGAGCAGTTCTTC.

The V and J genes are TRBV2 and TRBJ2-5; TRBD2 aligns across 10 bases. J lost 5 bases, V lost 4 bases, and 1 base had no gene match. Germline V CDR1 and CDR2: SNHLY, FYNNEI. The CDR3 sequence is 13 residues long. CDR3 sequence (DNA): TGTGCCAGCAGTGGGGGACTAGCGGAGACCCAGTACTTC. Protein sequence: CASSGGLAETQYF.

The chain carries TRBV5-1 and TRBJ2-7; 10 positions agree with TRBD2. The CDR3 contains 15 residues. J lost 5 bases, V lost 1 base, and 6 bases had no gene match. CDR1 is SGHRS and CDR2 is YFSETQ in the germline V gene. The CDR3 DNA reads TGCGCCAGCAGCTTGAGCCTAGCGGGAGCAAACGAGCAGTACTTC. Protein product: CASSLSLAGANEQYF.

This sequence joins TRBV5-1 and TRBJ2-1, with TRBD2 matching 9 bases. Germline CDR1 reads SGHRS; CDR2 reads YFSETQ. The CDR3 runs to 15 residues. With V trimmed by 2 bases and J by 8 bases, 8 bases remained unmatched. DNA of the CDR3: TGCGCCAGCAGCTTTCTCGCGGGAGGGCCAGATGAGCAGTTCTTC. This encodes CASSFLAGGPDEQFF. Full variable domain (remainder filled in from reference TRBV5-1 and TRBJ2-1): KAGVTQTPRYLIKTRGQQVTLSCSPISGHRSVSWYQQTPGQGLQFLFEYFSETQRNKGNFPGRFSGRQFSNSRSEMNVSTLELGDSALYLCASSFLAGGPDEQFFGPGTRLTVL.

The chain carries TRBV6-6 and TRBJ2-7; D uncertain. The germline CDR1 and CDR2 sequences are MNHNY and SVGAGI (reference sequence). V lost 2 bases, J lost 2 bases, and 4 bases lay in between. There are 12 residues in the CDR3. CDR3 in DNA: TGTGCCAGCAGTTACGGGCCCTACGAGCAGTACTTC. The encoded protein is CASSYGPYEQYF.

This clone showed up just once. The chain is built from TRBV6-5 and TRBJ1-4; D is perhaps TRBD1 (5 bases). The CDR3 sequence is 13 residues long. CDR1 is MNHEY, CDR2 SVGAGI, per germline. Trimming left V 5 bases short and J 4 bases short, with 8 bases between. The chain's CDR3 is CASSGDGNEKLFF. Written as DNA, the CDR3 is TGTGCCAGCAGTGGGGACGGTAATGAAAAACTGTTTTTT.

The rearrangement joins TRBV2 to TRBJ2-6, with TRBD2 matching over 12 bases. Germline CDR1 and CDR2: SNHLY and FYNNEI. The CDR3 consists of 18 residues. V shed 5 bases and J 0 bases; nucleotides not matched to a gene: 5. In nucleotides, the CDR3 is TGTGCCAGCAGTCAAACTAGCGGGAGGAGCTCTGGGGCCAACGTCCTGACTTTC. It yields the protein CASSQTSGRSSGANVLTF.

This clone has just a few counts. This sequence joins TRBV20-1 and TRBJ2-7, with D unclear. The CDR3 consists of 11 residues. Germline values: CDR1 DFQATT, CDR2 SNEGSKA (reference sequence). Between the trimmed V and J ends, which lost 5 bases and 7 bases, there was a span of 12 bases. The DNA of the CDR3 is TGCAGTGCTGGGCCCAGGAGTGAGCAGTACTTC. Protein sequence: CSAGPRSEQYF.